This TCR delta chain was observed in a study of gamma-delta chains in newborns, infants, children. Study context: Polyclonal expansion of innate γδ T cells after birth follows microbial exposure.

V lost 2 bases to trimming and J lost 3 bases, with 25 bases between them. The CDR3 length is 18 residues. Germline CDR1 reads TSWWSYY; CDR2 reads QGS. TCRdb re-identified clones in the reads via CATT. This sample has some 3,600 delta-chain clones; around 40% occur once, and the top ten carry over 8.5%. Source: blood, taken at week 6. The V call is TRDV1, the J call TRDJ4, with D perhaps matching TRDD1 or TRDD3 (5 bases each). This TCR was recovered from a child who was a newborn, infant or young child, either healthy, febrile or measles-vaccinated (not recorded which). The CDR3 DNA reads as TGTGCTCTTGGGGAAGATGGAATAGGAAGGGGACCACCCGGACCCCTGATCTTT. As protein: CALGEDGIGRGPPGPLIF.